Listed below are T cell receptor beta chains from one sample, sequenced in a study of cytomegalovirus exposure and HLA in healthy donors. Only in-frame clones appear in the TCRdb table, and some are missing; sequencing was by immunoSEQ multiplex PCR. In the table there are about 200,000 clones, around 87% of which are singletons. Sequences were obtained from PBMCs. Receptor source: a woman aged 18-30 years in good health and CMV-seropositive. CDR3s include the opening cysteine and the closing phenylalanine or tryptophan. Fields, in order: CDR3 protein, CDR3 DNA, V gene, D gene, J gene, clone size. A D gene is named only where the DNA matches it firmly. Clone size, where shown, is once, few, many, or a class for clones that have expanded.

CASSSQTGSGANVLTF	TGTGCCAGCAGCTCCCAGACCGGGTCTGGGGCCAACGTCCTGACTTTC	TRBV9	NA	TRBJ2-6	NA
CASSSSGTPYEQYF	TGTGCCAGCAGCTCATCCGGGACACCCTACGAGCAGTACTTC	TRBV7-9	NA	TRBJ2-7	NA
CASSIGGAGELFF	TGTGCCAGTAGTATAGGGGGGGCCGGGGAGCTGTTTTTT	TRBV19	NA	TRBJ2-2	NA
CASSELGGRRKDQYF	TGTGCCAGCAGTGAACTTGGCGGGAGGCGGAAGGACCAGTACTTC	TRBV6-1	TRBD2	TRBJ2-5	NA
CASSVSTDYGYTF	TGTGCCAGCAGCGTATCGACAGACTATGGCTACACCTTC	TRBV6-6	NA	TRBJ1-2	few
CASSLQRVQDTGELFF	TGTGCCAGCAGTTTACAGCGGGTTCAAGACACCGGGGAGCTGTTTTTT	TRBV28	NA	TRBJ2-2	once
CSAGGDYEQYF	TGCAGTGCCGGGGGGGATTACGAGCAGTACTTC	TRBV20-1	TRBD2	TRBJ2-7	NA
CATSRVGSNQPQHF	TGTGCCACCAGCAGAGTTGGCAGCAATCAGCCCCAGCATTTT	TRBV15	NA	TRBJ1-5	NA
CASKWAMNFHEQFF	TGTGCCAGCAAATGGGCCATGAATTTTCATGAGCAGTTCTTC	TRBV2	NA	TRBJ2-1	NA
CASSQDLSTGSLYEQYF	TGCGCCAGCAGCCAAGATCTCTCGACAGGGAGCCTCTACGAGCAGTACTTC	TRBV4-1	TRBD1	TRBJ2-7	NA
CASSLDRDAYNEQFF	TGTGCTAGCAGCCTCGACAGGGACGCTTACAATGAGCAGTTCTTC	TRBV7-7	TRBD1	TRBJ2-1	NA
CASSPGLAANIQYF	TGTGCCAGCAGCCCGGGACTAGCGGCGAACATTCAGTACTTC	TRBV11-3	TRBD2	TRBJ2-4	NA
CAISEVTGTGIFYEQYF	TGTGCCATCAGTGAGGTTACCGGGACAGGGATTTTTTACGAGCAGTACTTC	TRBV10-3	TRBD1	TRBJ2-7	NA
CASRLGQGVGGYTF	TGTGCCAGCAGACTAGGACAGGGGGTAGGGGGCTACACCTTC	TRBV2	TRBD1	TRBJ1-2	NA
CASSFSTGQDGNTIYF	TGCGCCAGCAGCTTTTCGACAGGACAAGATGGAAACACCATATATTTT	TRBV5-1	NA	TRBJ1-3	NA
CASSDWTGSTEAFF	TGTGCCAGCAGTGACTGGACAGGGTCCACTGAAGCTTTCTTT	TRBV6-1	TRBD1	TRBJ1-1	NA
CASSPSYEDEQYF	TGTGCCAGCAGTCCCTCGTACGAGGACGAGCAGTACTTC	TRBV28	NA	TRBJ2-7	NA
CASRETPPTDTQYF	TGTGCCAGCAGGGAAACTCCACCTACAGATACGCAGTATTTT	TRBV2	NA	TRBJ2-3	NA
CASSLWSGAETQYF	TGTGCCAGCAGCTTATGGTCAGGGGCAGAGACCCAGTACTTC	TRBV11-2	NA	TRBJ2-5	NA
CASSLSDMAGELFF	TGTGCCAGCAGTTTATCCGACATGGCCGGGGAGCTGTTTTTT	TRBV27	NA	TRBJ2-2	once
CSLAQGETQYF	TGCAGCCTTGCACAGGGAGAGACCCAGTACTTC	TRBV29-1	NA	TRBJ2-5	NA
CASRYGTPMGEQYF	TGTGCCAGCCGGTACGGGACACCCATGGGCGAGCAGTACTTC	TRBV27	NA	TRBJ2-7	NA
CASSYQENPEAFF	TGTGCCAGCAGTTATCAAGAGAACCCTGAAGCTTTCTTT	TRBV28	NA	TRBJ1-1	NA
CASSYSGTASEKLFF	TGTGCCAGCAGTTACTCCGGGACTGCTTCCGAAAAACTGTTTTTT	TRBV6-5	NA	TRBJ1-4	NA
CASRQGAGNTIYF	TGCGCCAGTCGACAGGGGGCTGGAAACACCATATATTTT	TRBV5-1	TRBD1	TRBJ1-3	NA
CASSLTGSSGNTIYF	TGCGCCAGCAGCTTGACAGGAAGCTCTGGAAACACCATATATTTT	TRBV5-1	NA	TRBJ1-3	NA
CASSWTSGRDEQFF	TGCGCCAGCAGCTGGACTAGCGGGAGGGATGAGCAGTTCTTC	TRBV5-1	TRBD2	TRBJ2-1	NA
CATSRDSGANEKLFF	TGTGCCACCAGCAGAGATAGCGGGGCTAATGAAAAACTGTTTTTT	TRBV15	NA	TRBJ1-4	once
CATSSRLAGKGGSYNEQFF	TGTGCCACCAGCAGCCGCTTAGCGGGAAAGGGGGGATCCTACAATGAGCAGTTCTTC	TRBV15	TRBD2	TRBJ2-1	NA
CASGFQTGTGELFF	TGTGCTAGTGGTTTCCAGACTGGCACCGGGGAGCTGTTTTTT	TRBV12-5	NA	TRBJ2-2	NA
CASGQGAYEQYF	TGTGCCAGTGGACAGGGAGCCTACGAGCAGTACTTC	TRBV28	TRBD1	TRBJ2-7	NA
CASSQPGQGVYEQYF	TGCGCCAGCAGCCAACCGGGACAGGGTGTCTACGAGCAGTACTTC	TRBV4-1	TRBD1	TRBJ2-7	once
CASSGRNTWTVDEQFF	TGTGCCAGCAGTGGGAGGAATACATGGACGGTTGATGAGCAGTTCTTC	TRBV6-1	NA	TRBJ2-1	once
CASTPGASGSREQFF	TGTGCCAGCACCCCTGGGGCTAGCGGGAGTCGGGAGCAGTTCTTC	TRBV19	TRBD2	TRBJ2-1	NA
CASSRVLNTGELFF	TGTGCCAGCAGCCGGGTCCTGAACACCGGGGAGCTGTTTTTT	TRBV11-2	NA	TRBJ2-2	few
CASSSTHGETNEKLFF	TGTGCCAGCAGCTCCACCCACGGGGAGACTAATGAAAAACTGTTTTTT	TRBV25-1	NA	TRBJ1-4	NA
CAWSRTRTEAFF	TGTGCCTGGAGCCGAACGCGTACTGAAGCTTTCTTT	TRBV30	NA	TRBJ1-1	NA
CASSEDRVYAIQYF	TGTGCCAGCAGTGAAGACAGGGTTTACGCCATTCAGTACTTC	TRBV6-1	NA	TRBJ2-4	NA
CASSVGLAGDGRELFF	TGTGCCAGCAGCGTCGGACTAGCGGGAGATGGACGGGAGCTGTTTTTT	TRBV7-8	TRBD2	TRBJ2-2	NA
CASSLTRDRGHETQYF	TGTGCCAGCAGCCTCACCCGGGACAGGGGCCACGAGACCCAGTACTTC	TRBV9	TRBD1	TRBJ2-5	NA
CASSIGQGFQPQHF	TGTGCCAGTAGTATAGGACAGGGTTTTCAGCCCCAGCATTTT	TRBV19	TRBD1	TRBJ1-5	NA
CASSLGTGYYEQYF	TGTGCCAGCAGTTTAGGGACAGGGTATTACGAGCAGTACTTC	TRBV28	TRBD1	TRBJ2-7	NA
CASSHLQGFLLHRAYGYTF	TGCGCCAGCAGTCACCTACAGGGCTTCCTCCTCCATCGCGCCTATGGCTACACCTTC	TRBV23-1	NA	TRBJ1-2	NA
CSVEDVIGTSGIVDTQYF	TGCAGCGTTGAAGACGTTATAGGGACTAGCGGGATCGTTGATACGCAGTATTTT	TRBV29-1	TRBD2	TRBJ2-3	NA
CASSGGDYNEQFF	TGTGCCAGCAGCGGAGGGGACTACAATGAGCAGTTCTTC	TRBV7-3	NA	TRBJ2-1	once
CASSAQLGQKLSTYEQYF	TGTGCCAGCAGTGCCCAATTGGGACAGAAGCTTAGTACCTACGAGCAGTACTTC	TRBV6-1	TRBD1	TRBJ2-7	NA
CATGLAGAVSYEQYF	TGTGCCACGGGACTAGCGGGTGCTGTCTCCTACGAGCAGTACTTC	TRBV6-1	TRBD2	TRBJ2-7	NA